The present T cell receptor (beta chain) was sequenced within a study of T cells in Graves' hyperthyroidism and ophthalmopathy. Whole-study results and caveats: Most thyroid clonotypes expanded above 0.001 were also detected in blood. In the analysis, a 13 V-J model separated ophthalmopathy from stable hyperthyroidism.

Germline V gene sequence: CDR1 SGHVS, CDR2 FQNEAQ. Deletions cut 3 bases from V and 3 bases from J, with 29 bases between. This CDR3 has 20 amino acids. What was amplified from RNA transcripts were TCR beta CDR3 regions. The HTBI primer set served for first-round RT-PCR of the TCR CDR3. One entry per CDR3 protein results from TCRdb running MiXCR on the multiplex PCR reads. The sample carries roughly 500,000 distinct CDR3 sequences, 46% recorded once. With respect to this clonotype: Its antigen remains unknown.

Diagnoses used clinical symptoms, serum thyroxine and TRAb, thyroid ultrasound and orbital computed tomography. The receptor was isolated from an adult woman with Graves' disease, either hyperthyroidism or ophthalmopathy (not recorded which). Sequenced sample: peripheral blood or thyroid tissue (not recorded which). The V call is TRBV7-8, the J call TRBJ2-5; D is possibly TRBD2 (5 bases). This CDR3 is CASSFSLRRTAETLKETQYF. The CDR3 coding sequence is TGTGCCAGCAGCTTCTCTCTTCGCAGAACAGCGGAGACATTAAAAGAGACCCAGTACTTC.